This T cell receptor beta chain was sequenced in a study of T cell responses to AZD1222 COVID-19 vaccine (dated by TCRdb to about 2021). Regarding the research as a whole: A total of over 230 trial participants underwent TCR sequencing, of whom 207 received two doses of AZD1222 and roughly 25 received two doses of the MenACWY control vaccine. Enrollment into the trials was organized by age into subgroups of 18-55, 56-69 and 70-plus years, and those subgroups contained roughly 160, 29 and 62 TCR-sequenced participants, respectively.

Comment on this clone: There is no known antigen for this receptor. Base qualities are not recorded, but no much larger clone differs from it by a single base.

Broader findings and caveats from the paper: After two AZD1222 doses, spike-specific TCR breadth and depth were significantly higher than at day 0 and than in MenACWY recipients. The whole spike protein was spanned by vaccine-associated CD4 TCRs, and dominant responses were seen in regions 160-218 and 743-854. The 56-69-year group was small, and its depth increase did not reach significance, likely because of low power. Reportedly, close to half of the unique spike-specific TCRs recognized epitopes lying outside the regions that are mutated in the B.1.351 and B.1.1.7 variants. No day 14 peak-response samples were available, so repertoires were characterized only after the peak T cell response. Most participants were white British and females outnumbered males, and the authors suggested that clonal diversity may have been underestimated. Only five or six AZD1222 recipients were SARS-CoV-2 seropositive at baseline, limiting conclusions about previously exposed vaccinees.

The time point label corresponds to: about 28 days (+/-7) after the second vaccine dose. AZD1222 recipients with second doses at about 4 weeks or about 12 weeks were pooled, because spike-specific TCR depth and breadth did not differ between schedules. Vaccinee samples were obtained from the UK trials COV001 and COV002, which included a single-blind randomized controlled phase 2/3 trial of AZD1222 (ChAdOx1 nCoV-19) in healthy adults. Trial participant PBMC samples were collected at day 0 and day 28 after the second dose for TCRbeta chain sequencing. CDR1 SGHRS and CDR2 YFSETQ are derived from the germline V gene. Trimming at the junction amounts to 4 bases on V and 1 base on J, and the germline ends lie 21 bases apart. The cysteine opens and the phenylalanine closes a CDR3 of 17 amino acids. Left in the record is the CDR3 DNA by itself, 51 bases read in frame from the first base. The CDR3 regions of human TCRbeta chains were analyzed by immunosequencing. On the study's bioinformatics: Repertoire TCRs were matched against a reference library of SARS-CoV-2-specific TCRs generated with the MIRA antigen-specificity platform. Breadth was defined as the fraction of unique TCRs that were SARS-CoV-2-associated. Depth was defined as the fraction of total T cells that were SARS-CoV-2-associated. Using the MIRA data, every spike-specific TCR was mapped to the spike region that the TCR reacted to and assigned to either a CD4 or a CD8 class. Log10-transformed breadth and depth values were compared by one-way ANOVA with Sidak's multiple comparisons tests. This is the immuneACCESS table as TCRdb keeps it, with only in-frame sequences that have V and J called. A part of the clones is gone; compared with another copy, unresolved V genes explain less than half, and the rest is unexplained. The V and J calls and the clone size are those of that table, but D and trimming were determined from the DNA. The sample yields 90,000 to 150,000 clones; 87% were counted once. The leading ten clones occupy under 3% of the sample.

This TCR derives from an adult who received the AZD1222 COVID-19 vaccine. The sequences come from peripheral blood, collected 28 days after the second AZD1222 dose. This sequence uses TRBV5-1 and TRBJ2-7; no D segment can be confidently identified. The CDR3 protein: CASSPRARSHSSYEQYF. Read as DNA, the sequence is TGCGCCAGCAGCCCACGGGCCAGATCCCACTCTTCCTACGAGCAGTACTTC. The CDR3, completed at both ends by the reference TRBV5-1 and TRBJ2-7 genes, gives the full variable domain KAGVTQTPRYLIKTRGQQVTLSCSPISGHRSVSWYQQTPGQGLQFLFEYFSETQRNKGNFPGRFSGRQFSNSRSEMNVSTLELGDSALYLCASSPRARSHSSYEQYFGPGTRLTVT.